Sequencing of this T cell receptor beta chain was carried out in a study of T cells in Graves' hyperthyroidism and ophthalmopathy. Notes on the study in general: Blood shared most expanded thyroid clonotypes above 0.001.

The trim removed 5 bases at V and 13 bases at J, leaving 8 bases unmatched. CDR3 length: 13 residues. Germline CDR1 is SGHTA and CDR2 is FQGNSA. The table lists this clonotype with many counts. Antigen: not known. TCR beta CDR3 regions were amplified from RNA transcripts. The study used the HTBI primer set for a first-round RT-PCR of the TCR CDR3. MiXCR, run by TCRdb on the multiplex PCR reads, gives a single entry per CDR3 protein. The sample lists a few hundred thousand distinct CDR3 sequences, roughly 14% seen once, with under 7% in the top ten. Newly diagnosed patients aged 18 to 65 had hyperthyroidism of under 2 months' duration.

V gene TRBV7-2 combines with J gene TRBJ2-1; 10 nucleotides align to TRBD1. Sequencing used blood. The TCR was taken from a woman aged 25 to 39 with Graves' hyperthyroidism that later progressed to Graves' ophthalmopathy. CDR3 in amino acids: CASSAQTGGEQFF. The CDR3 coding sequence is TGTGCCAGCAGCGCCCAGACAGGGGGCGAACAGTTCTTC.